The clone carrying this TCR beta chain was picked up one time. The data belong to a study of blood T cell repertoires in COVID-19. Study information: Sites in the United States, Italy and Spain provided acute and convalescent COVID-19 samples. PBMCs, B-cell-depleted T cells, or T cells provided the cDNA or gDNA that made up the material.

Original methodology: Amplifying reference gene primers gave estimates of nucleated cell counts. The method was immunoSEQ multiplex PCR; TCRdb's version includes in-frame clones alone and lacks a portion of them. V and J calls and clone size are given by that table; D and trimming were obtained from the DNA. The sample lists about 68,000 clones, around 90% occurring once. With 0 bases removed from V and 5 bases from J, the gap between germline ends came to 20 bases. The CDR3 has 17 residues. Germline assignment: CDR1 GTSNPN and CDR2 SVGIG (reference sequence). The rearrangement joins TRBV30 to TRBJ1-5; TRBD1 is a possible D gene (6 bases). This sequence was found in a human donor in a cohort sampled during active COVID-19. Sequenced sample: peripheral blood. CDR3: CAWSVGPPRDTYQPQHF. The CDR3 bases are TGTGCCTGGAGTGTAGGCCCTCCTCGGGACACTTATCAGCCCCAGCATTTT. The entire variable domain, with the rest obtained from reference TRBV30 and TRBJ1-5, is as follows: SQTIHQWPATLVQPVGSPLSLECTVEGTSNPNLYWYRQAAGRGLQLLFYSVGIGQISSEVPQNLSASRPQDRQFILSSKKLLLSDSGFYLCAWSVGPPRDTYQPQHFGDGTRLSIL.